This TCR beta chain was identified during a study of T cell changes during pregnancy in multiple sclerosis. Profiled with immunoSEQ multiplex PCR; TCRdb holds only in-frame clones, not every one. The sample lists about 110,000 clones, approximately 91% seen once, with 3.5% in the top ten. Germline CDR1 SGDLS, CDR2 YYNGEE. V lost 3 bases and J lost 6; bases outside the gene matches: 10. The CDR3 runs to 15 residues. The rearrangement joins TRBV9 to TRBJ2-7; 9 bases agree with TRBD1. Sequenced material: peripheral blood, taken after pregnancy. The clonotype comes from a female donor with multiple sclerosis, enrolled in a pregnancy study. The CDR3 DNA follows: TGTGCCAGCAGCGGACGCGACAGGGGGAACGCCGAGCAGTACTTC. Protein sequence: CASSGRDRGNAEQYF.